These T cell receptor beta chains were read from a single sample in a study of regulatory T cells in long-lasting Graves disease. TCRdb independently ran MiXCR on the multiplex PCR reads; one entry per CDR3 protein. The sample has hundreds of thousands of distinct CDR3 sequences, around 21% seen once. The sequencing used peripheral blood mononuclear cells (PBMCs), collected when the disease was refractory, from a patient treated with antithyroid drugs. These receptor sequences come from a female donor with Graves disease. Each CDR3 is given with its conserved first and last residue. The order of the fields is D gene, clone size, J gene, V gene, CDR3 protein, CDR3 DNA. A D gene is named only where the DNA matches it firmly. Clone size is not always given. Where it is, it says once, few, many or a class for expanded clones.

NA	many	TRBJ1-5	TRBV6-1	CASSRDNSNQPQHF	TGTGCCAGCAGCCGGGACAATAGCAATCAGCCCCAGCATTTT
TRBD2	few	TRBJ2-5	TRBV12-3/TRBV12-4	CASRRREPETQYF	TGTGCCAGCAGACGGCGGGAGCCAGAGACCCAGTACTTC
NA	NA	TRBJ1-1	TRBV28	CASTGWGKTEAFF	TGTGCCAGCACTGGCTGGGGGAAAACTGAAGCTTTCTTT
NA	NA	TRBJ1-1	TRBV7-3	CASSRTFELAFF	TGTGCCAGCAGCAGGACGTTCGAGCTGGCTTTCTTT
NA	few	TRBJ2-1	TRBV2	CASRVYEDNEQFF	TGTGCCAGCAGAGTGTACGAAGACAATGAGCAGTTCTTC
NA	many	TRBJ2-5	TRBV2	CASSEAIWRETQYF	TGTGCCAGCAGTGAAGCGATCTGGAGAGAGACCCAGTACTTC
NA	NA	TRBJ1-1	TRBV6-5	CASSYRVAEAFF	TGTGCCAGCAGTTACAGGGTGGCTGAAGCTTTCTTT
TRBD1	many	TRBJ2-7	TRBV29-1	CSVAPGQGNEQYF	TGCAGCGTAGCTCCGGGACAGGGAAACGAGCAGTACTTC
NA	NA	TRBJ1-2	TRBV7-2	CASSMGPAGGYTF	TGTGCCAGCAGCATGGGGCCTGCGGGGGGCTACACCTTC
NA	few	TRBJ2-7	TRBV28	CASSRQRDYLYEQYF	TGTGCCAGCAGTCGACAGAGAGATTACCTCTACGAGCAGTACTTC
NA	many	TRBJ2-6	TRBV11-2	CASSPLRSGANVLTF	TGTGCCAGCAGCCCTTTGCGGTCAGGGGCCAACGTCCTGACTTTC
NA	NA	TRBJ2-1	TRBV19	CASSTPGLYNEQFF	TGTGCCAGTAGTACGCCAGGTTTATACAATGAGCAGTTCTTC
NA	NA	TRBJ2-4	TRBV4-1	CASSQITGVAKNIQYF	TGCGCCAGCAGCCAAATAACGGGGGTAGCCAAAAACATTCAGTACTTC
TRBD1	many	TRBJ1-1	TRBV6-5	CASSYGQVNTEAFF	TGTGCCAGCAGTTACGGACAGGTTAACACTGAAGCTTTCTTT
NA	NA	TRBJ1-4	TRBV7-6	CASSLGGREKLFF	TGTGCCAGCAGCTTAGGGGGGCGCGAAAAACTGTTTTTT
NA	many	TRBJ1-2	TRBV28	CASRPPETGYTF	TGTGCCAGCAGGCCACCAGAAACGGGCTACACCTTC
TRBD1	few	TRBJ2-7	TRBV27	CASSGQGGWQYF	TGTGCCAGCAGCGGACAGGGGGGTTGGCAGTACTTC